This T cell receptor (beta chain) was identified during a study of radiotherapy plus CTLA-4 blockade in lung cancer. Findings of the study overall: Reports identified early blood T cell clone dynamics, with interferon-beta, as the best response predictor. Expansion in blood of tumor-derived TCR clones was seen after radiotherapy plus ipilimumab.

Measured with immunoSEQ multiplex PCR; TCRdb has only the in-frame clones, and not every one. The sample yields about 56,000 clones, 65% to 80% seen once. V lost 2 bases and J 6 bases, leaving 10 bases between the germline ends. CDR1 is GTSNPN, CDR2 SVGIG, per germline (reference sequence). The CDR3 is 12 residues long. With regard to this clone: Antigen unknown.

The sample consisted of peripheral blood, taken from a patient treated with radiotherapy plus ipilimumab. J is TRBJ1-1 and V is TRBV30, with D perhaps matching TRBD1 (5 bases). This TCR was sampled from a human donor with non-small cell lung cancer who had a complete response to radiotherapy plus ipilimumab. The CDR3 DNA is TGTGCCTGGAGTACAACAGGACCTGAAGCTTTCTTT. Amino acid sequence: CAWSTTGPEAFF. The full variable domain, in which reference TRBV30 and TRBJ1-1 provide the parts outside the CDR3, is SQTIHQWPATLVQPVGSPLSLECTVEGTSNPNLYWYRQAAGRGLQLLFYSVGIGQISSEVPQNLSASRPQDRQFILSSKKLLLSDSGFYLCAWSTTGPEAFFGQGTRLTVV.